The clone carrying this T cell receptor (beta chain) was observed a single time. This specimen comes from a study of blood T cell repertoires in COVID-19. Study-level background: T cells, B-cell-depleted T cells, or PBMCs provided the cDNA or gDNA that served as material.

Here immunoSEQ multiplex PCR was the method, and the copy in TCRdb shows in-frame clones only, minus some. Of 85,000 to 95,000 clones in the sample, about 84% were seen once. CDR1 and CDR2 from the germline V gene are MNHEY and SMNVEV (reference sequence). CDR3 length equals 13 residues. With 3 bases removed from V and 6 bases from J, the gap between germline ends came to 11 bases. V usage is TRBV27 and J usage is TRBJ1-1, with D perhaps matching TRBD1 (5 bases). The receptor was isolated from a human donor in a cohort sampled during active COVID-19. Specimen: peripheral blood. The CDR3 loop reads CASSFQGGAEAFF. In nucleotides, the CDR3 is TGTGCCAGCAGTTTTCAGGGTGGTGCTGAAGCTTTCTTT.